This T cell receptor beta chain was recovered during a study of beta chain features in type 1 diabetes. Since all of the isolated RNA was reverse transcribed, expressed TCRB transcripts were what got sequenced. Clones were sequenced by immunoSEQ multiplex PCR, and TCRdb holds only the in-frame ones, with some missing. The repertoire has 500,000 to 650,000 clones, around an eighth of them found once; the top ten carry roughly 0.12%. Sorting based on CD45RO/CCR7/CD25/CD127/CD95/CD27 separated CD4+ naive, central memory, regulatory and stem cell-like memory cells. There are a few counts of this clone. Its antigen is undetermined. Other DNA sequences of this sample code for an identical CDR3. Study observations and caveats: Moderately but significantly shorter TCRB CDR3s were found in Type 1 diabetes patients in all four CD4+ subsets.

Germline CDR1 is SGHDN and CDR2 is FVKESK. The CDR3 totals 16 residues. Trimming cost V 1 base and J 2 bases; bases outside gene matches: 5. This TCR derives from a young man with type 1 diabetes. V usage is TRBV14 and J usage is TRBJ2-3, with 8 bases fitting TRBD2. The specimen was naive CD4+ T cells from blood. The CDR3 sequence is CASSQVGGGTTDTQYF. CDR3 nucleotides: TGTGCCAGCAGCCAAGTCGGCGGGGGGACCACAGATACGCAGTATTTT.